This entry is about one TCR beta chain. Its target antigen remains unknown. No base quality values were provided; no much bigger clone lies one nucleotide off. CDR1 is given as KGHSH and CDR2 as LQKENI, both from the germline V gene. V gives up 6 bases and J gives up 0 bases, and the segment between their germline ends measures 16 bases. Reading from cysteine to phenylalanine, the CDR3 counts 16 amino acids. The retained sequence is limited to the CDR3, 48 bases, with the frame set at the first base. Receptors were amplified or captured by the immunoSEQ multiplex PCR assay. For the multiplex PCR, a mixture combining 60 forward primers for TCR Vbeta segments and 13 reverse primers for TCR Jbeta segments was used. A multiplex PCR assay on genomic DNA amplified the CDR3 region of rearranged TCR beta genes. Amplified TCR beta libraries were sequenced as 87-base-pair reads on the Illumina HiSeq System. In the source study's methods: A later analysis counted around 72 million unique TCR beta chains across the 650 to 800 repertoires, and 9 million to 14 million of these chains were shared by at least two donors. Raw reads were error-corrected and collapsed into unique sequences with a nearest-neighbor algorithm that merged closely related sequences to remove PCR and sequencing errors. CDR3 sequences were aligned to IMGT reference sequences to assign V, D and J gene segments. For a sequence to be retained, a match of at least six nucleotides to both a V gene segment and a J gene segment was required. Rearrangements were classified as productive when the CDR3 lacked stop codons and remained in frame with V and J, and all other rearrangements were classified as non-productive. CDR3 was defined by IMGT convention, running from the second conserved V-encoded cysteine to the conserved J-encoded phenylalanine. The earlier analysis of more than 450 of the donors excluded sequences that lacked an unambiguous match to a single V gene segment. In an earlier analysis of 587 of the donors, V segments were called functional above 56.7% productive rearrangements and were called segregating when the between-donor standard deviation exceeded 5%. To diagnose cytomegalovirus status from the catalog of TCR beta chain sequences, a statistical classification framework was built. V and J gene assignment, in a later analysis, came from comparing TCR nucleotide sequences with IMGT/GENE-DB human TR gene sequences. A later analysis assigned CDR3 sequences and most-parsimonious VDJ recombination scenarios with the TCRdist pipeline. A later analysis defined each TCR beta chain by its CDR3 amino acid sequence plus V-gene family, and excluded reads lacking a unique V-gene family. A later analysis removed 500 to 650 highly shared, low-generation-probability nucleotide sequences to deal with suspected cross-contamination and a sequencing artifact. A later analysis calculated a clonal expansion index for each public chain from normalized within-repertoire ranks of inferred template counts. Generation probabilities in a later analysis came from a VDJ recombination model fitted to out-of-frame rearrangements, and those results were checked against IGoR. A later analysis scored TCR-TCR, TCR-HLA and TCR-CMV co-occurrence with hypergeometric tests, applying a repertoire-size bias correction to TCR pairs. A later analysis estimated false discovery rates by permuting HLA or CMV assignments 20 times. In a later analysis, co-occurring TCRs were grouped with DBSCAN, and TCRdist sequence similarity was added when clustering was performed within HLA-allele-positive subsets. For co-occurrence clustering, repertoires with fewer than 30,000 or more than 120,000 public chains were excluded, along with about five repertoires with anomalous nucleotide sharing. TCRdb stores this immuneACCESS table with in-frame sequences only. Part of the clones is absent; in the studies checked, under half of the shortfall reflects unresolved V genes, and no reason is known for the rest. V and J calls plus clone size are reproduced from that table; the DNA served to infer D and trimming. Within this sample are approximately 150,000 clones, with around 69% of them counted one time only. The ten largest clones capture about 1.3% of the sample.

The cohort was made up of approximately 670 healthy bone marrow donors. At the time of sampling, every cohort member was nominally healthy, though immune exposures that went unrecorded were likely present. The donor tested CMV seronegative and was one of the 352 seronegative cohort members. Every donor gave a peripheral blood sample, and the peripheral blood mononuclear cells from that sample were used for TCR beta sequencing. The Qiagen DNeasy Blood Extraction Kit was used to extract genomic DNA from the blood cell samples. This specimen belongs to a study of cytomegalovirus exposure and HLA in healthy donors (dated by TCRdb to about 2017). Regarding the complete study: An earlier analysis of several hundred of the donors reported over 250 Gb of sequence data and 117 million unique TCR beta sequences obtained from approximately 180 million T cells. An early release covering some 640 HLA-typed donors comprised approximately 290 gigabases of sequencing data and some 79 million unique TCR sequences. Of the roughly 430 genotyped donors, approximately 83% fell in the genetic ancestry cluster associated with self-reported Caucasian donors. The aim of the study was to test whether cataloging public T cell receptors could identify signatures of past pathogen exposure. The study used immunosequencing to profile the T cell repertoires of more than 650 subjects and linked those repertoires to cytomegalovirus serostatus. Besides the first cohort of 500 to 700 subjects, a separate validation cohort made up of 120 different subjects was used. To predict cytomegalovirus infection status, the study brought together high-throughput TCR immunosequencing, statistical association of individual TCRs with disease status, and machine learning. A later analysis re-analyzed previously published TCR beta repertoires from about 730 donors and added high-resolution HLA genotyping to study TCR occurrence patterns. Rather than drawing on any new phenotypic data, the later analysis identified candidate immune exposures from TCR beta sequences and the way those sequences occurred across donors. To decide whether each TCR beta V gene segment behaved as functional or pseudogenic, an earlier analysis of fewer than 750 of the donors relied on high-throughput TCR beta sequencing. Donor age, sex, ethnicity and CMV serostatus were compiled alongside the repertoire data. A later genetic analysis took genome-wide SNP genotypes for about 55% of the roughly 700 donors and used that subset as a discovery cohort. All discovery cohort repertoires had been generated on a single sequencing platform. HLA typing included class I and class II loci at four-digit resolution. The number of donors typed differed by locus, with 629-630 for A, B, C, DRB1 and DQB1, more than 500 for DQA1, about 610 for DPA1, and some 470 for DPB1. Because of strong linkage in the cohort, five DR-DQ haplotypes were treated as single units for association and clustering. Among about 400 genotyped donors of the cohort, an average of around 220,000 unique TCR beta nucleotide sequences was sequenced per donor, of which approximately 19% were non-productive. Study-level results and caveats: The sequencing pipeline was judged likely to have produced a cluster of highly shared sequence variants as a technical artifact. In a later genetic analysis, fewer N-insertions in productive TCRs were reported among donors in an Asian-associated ancestry cluster than the 666-donor mean. In a later analysis, TCR association rates were found to vary across HLA loci, with the most associated TCRs seen for DRB1 alleles and the fewest for HLA-C alleles. A further reported finding was that TCR beta sequences accurately predicted the HLA-A and HLA-B alleles for most subjects in the first cohort. The earlier analysis of approximately 540 of the donors excluded fewer than 20 rarely observed V segments, including chromosome 9 orphons, because counts were too low. Most CMV-associated TCR beta chains appeared to be HLA-restricted in a later analysis, and the HLA associations seemed to be driven largely by CMV exposure. In a later analysis, HLA-associated TCR beta chains showed more clonal expansion and lower generation probabilities than non-associated chains that were equally common. CMV serostatus was the only immune exposure information available for the cohort. Some IMGT-functional V segments, including TRBV6-2 and TRBV6-3, could not be distinguished by the 87-base-pair reads and were therefore excluded. When HLA alleles, especially DR and DQ, strongly co-occurred, attributing TCR associations to individual alleles was difficult. Because HLA typing was missing for some donors at each locus, association tests included only the typed subset. The cohort was sequenced for TCR beta chains only, and without alpha or paired-chain data the features that could be detected were limited. While some public TCRs were present in many individuals, most TCR sequences turned up only very rarely across donors. The authors suggested that the approach could potentially be generalized to other disease states and immunological phenotypes. Specific HLA alleles were associated with 15,000 to 20,000 TCR beta sequences at a false discovery rate of 0.05 in a later analysis. V-gene and J-gene trimming of TCR beta chains was associated with a missense DCLRE1C variant in a later genetic analysis, and the association was replicated in an independent cohort. Sequencing depth was assumed to be roughly uniform across donors in the presence/absence analyses, though that assumption may not hold. Correlated functional status among segregating V segments might reflect linkage disequilibrium, but an unknown experimental factor could not be ruled out. In an earlier analysis of under 600 of the donors, most TCR beta V segments were observed in productive rearrangements about 87% or about 30% of the time, broadly matching IMGT annotations. The study gave a list of over 150 TCR beta chains associated with cytomegalovirus. In both the original and validation cohorts, the classifier was reported to diagnose cytomegalovirus status with high specificity and sensitivity. Several of the top co-occurrence clusters appeared to be linked to parvovirus B19, influenza, CMV and Epstein-Barr virus, according to a later analysis. In vitro tests confirmed that three of the cytomegalovirus-associated TCR beta chains recognize cytomegalovirus antigens.

The chain employs TRBV18 and TRBJ2-3; TRBD2 is perhaps the D gene, given 5 matching bases. This receptor was obtained from a man in his 60s in good health and CMV-seronegative. The sequenced sample was PBMCs. The DNA sequence is given as TGTGCCAGCTCCGACCCTGGGAGCCCTAGCACAGATACGCAGTATTTT. Its protein product is CASSDPGSPSTDTQYF.